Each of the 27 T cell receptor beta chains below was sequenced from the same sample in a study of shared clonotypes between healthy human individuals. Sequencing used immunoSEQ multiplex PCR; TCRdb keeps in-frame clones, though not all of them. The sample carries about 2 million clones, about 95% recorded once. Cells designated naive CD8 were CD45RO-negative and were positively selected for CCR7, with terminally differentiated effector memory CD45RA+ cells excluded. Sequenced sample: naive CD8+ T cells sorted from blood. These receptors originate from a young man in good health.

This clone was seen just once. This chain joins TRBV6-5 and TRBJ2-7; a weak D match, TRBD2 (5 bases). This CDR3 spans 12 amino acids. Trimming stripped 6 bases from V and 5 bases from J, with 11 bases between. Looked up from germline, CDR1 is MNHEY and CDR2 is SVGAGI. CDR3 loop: CASRSAGNEQYF. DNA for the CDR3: TGTGCCAGCAGGTCCGCGGGCAACGAGCAGTACTTC.

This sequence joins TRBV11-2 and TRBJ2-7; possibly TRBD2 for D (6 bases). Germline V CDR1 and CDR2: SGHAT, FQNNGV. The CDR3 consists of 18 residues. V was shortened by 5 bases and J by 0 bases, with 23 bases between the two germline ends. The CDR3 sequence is CASSQPPEGALLSYEQYF. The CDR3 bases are TGTGCCAGCAGCCAACCCCCGGAGGGAGCCCTTCTCTCCTACGAGCAGTACTTC.

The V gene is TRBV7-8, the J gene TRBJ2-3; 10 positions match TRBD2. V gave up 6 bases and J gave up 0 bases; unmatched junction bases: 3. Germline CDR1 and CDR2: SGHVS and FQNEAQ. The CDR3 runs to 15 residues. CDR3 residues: CASRGLATSTDTQYF. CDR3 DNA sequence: TGTGCCAGCAGGGGACTAGCGACTAGCACAGATACGCAGTATTTT.

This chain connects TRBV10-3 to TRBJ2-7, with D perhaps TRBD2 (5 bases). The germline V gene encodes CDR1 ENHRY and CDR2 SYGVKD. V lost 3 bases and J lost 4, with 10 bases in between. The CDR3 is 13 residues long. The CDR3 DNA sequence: TGTGCCATCAGTGATAAGGGCGGGTACGAGCAGTACTTC. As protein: CAISDKGGYEQYF.

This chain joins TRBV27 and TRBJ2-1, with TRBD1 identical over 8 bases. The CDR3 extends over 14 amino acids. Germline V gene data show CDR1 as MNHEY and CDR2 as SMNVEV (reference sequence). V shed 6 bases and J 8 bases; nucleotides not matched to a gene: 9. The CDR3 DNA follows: TGTGCCAGCAGGGACAGGACAGGGAGCGATGAGCAGTTCTTC. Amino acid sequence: CASRDRTGSDEQFF.

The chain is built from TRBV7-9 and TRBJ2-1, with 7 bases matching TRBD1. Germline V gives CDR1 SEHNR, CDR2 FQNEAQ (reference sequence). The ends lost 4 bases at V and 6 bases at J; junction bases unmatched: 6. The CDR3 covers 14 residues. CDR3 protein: CASSSTGLGNEQFF. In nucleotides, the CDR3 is TGTGCCAGCAGCTCGACAGGGCTCGGCAATGAGCAGTTCTTC.

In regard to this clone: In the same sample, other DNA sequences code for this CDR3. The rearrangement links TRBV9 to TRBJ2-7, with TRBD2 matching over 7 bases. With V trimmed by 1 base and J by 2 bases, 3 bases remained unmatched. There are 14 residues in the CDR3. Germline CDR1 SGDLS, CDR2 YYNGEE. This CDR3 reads CASSVSAGAYEQYF. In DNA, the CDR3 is TGTGCCAGCAGCGTATCGGCGGGGGCCTACGAGCAGTACTTC.

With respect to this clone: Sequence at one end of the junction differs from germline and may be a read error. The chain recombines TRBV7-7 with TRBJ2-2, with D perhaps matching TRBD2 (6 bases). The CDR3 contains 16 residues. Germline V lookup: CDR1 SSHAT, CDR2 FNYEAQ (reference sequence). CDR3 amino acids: CASSSPGGVGTGELFF. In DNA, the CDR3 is TGTGCTAGCAGCTCCCCCGGCGGGGTTGGCACCGGGGAGCTGTTTTTT.

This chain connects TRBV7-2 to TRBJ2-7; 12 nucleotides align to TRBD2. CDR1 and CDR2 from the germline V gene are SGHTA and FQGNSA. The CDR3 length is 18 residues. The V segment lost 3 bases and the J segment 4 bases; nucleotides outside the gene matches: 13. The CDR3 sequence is CASSLGDRLAGEMYEQYF. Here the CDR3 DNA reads TGTGCCAGCAGCTTGGGGGATCGACTAGCGGGAGAGATGTACGAGCAGTACTTC.

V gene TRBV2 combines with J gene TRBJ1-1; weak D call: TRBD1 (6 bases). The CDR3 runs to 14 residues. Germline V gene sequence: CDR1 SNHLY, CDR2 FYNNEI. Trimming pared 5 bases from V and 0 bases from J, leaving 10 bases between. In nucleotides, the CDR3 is TGTGCCAGCAGTACAGGGTACATGAACACTGAAGCTTTCTTT. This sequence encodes CASSTGYMNTEAFF.

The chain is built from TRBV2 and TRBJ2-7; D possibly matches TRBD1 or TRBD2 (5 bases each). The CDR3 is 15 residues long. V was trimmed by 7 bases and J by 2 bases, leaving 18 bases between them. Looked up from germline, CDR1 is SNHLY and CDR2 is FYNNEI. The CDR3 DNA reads TGTGCCAGCAATAATAACCGGGACGGGGCCTACGAGCAGTACTTC. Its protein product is CASNNNRDGAYEQYF.

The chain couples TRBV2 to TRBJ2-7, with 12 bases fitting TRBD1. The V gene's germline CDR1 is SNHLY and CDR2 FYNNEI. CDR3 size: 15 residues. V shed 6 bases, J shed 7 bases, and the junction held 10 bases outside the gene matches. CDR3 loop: CASSDRDRGLGEQYF. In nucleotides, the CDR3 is TGTGCCAGCAGCGACCGGGACAGGGGGCTGGGTGAGCAGTACTTC.

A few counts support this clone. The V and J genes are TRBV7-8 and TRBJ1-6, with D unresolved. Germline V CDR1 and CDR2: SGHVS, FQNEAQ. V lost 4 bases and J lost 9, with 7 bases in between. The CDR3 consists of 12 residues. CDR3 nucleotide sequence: TGTGCCAGCAGCTCAATCGGTTCACCCCTCCACTTT. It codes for CASSSIGSPLHF. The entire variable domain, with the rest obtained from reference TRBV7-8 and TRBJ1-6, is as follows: GAGVSQSPRYKVAKRGQDVALRCDPISGHVSLFWYQQALGQGPEFLTYFQNEAQLDKSGLPSDRFFAERPEGSVSTLKIQRTQQEDSAVYLCASSSIGSPLHFGNGTRLTVT.

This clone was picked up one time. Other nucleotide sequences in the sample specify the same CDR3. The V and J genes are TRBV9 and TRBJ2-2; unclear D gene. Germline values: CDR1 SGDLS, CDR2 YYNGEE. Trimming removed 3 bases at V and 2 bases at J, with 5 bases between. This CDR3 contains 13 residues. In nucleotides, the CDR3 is TGTGCCAGCAGCGCTGCCAACACCGGGGAGCTGTTTTTT. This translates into CASSAANTGELFF.

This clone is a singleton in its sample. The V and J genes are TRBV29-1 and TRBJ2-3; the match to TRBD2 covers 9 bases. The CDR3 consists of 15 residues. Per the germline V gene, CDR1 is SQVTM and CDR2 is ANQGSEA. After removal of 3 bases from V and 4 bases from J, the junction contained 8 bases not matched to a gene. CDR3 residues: CSVEWLAGTADTQYF. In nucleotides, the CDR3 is TGCAGCGTTGAGTGGCTAGCGGGAACGGCAGATACGCAGTATTTT.

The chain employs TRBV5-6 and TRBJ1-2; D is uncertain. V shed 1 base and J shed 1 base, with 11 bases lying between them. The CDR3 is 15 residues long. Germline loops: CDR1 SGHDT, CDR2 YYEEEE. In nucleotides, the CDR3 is TGTGCCAGCAGCTTGTATGGATATATTAACTATGGCTACACCTTC. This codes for CASSLYGYINYGYTF.

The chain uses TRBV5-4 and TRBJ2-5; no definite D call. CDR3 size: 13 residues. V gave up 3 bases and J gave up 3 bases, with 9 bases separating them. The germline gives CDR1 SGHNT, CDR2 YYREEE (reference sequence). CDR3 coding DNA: TGTGCCAGCAGCTCGACAATCGAAGAGACCCAGTACTTC. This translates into CASSSTIEETQYF.

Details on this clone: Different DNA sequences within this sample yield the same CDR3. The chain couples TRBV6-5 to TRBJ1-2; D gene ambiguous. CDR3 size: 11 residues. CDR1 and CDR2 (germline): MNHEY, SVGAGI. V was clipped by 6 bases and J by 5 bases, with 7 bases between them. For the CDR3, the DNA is TGTGCCAGCAGCCCCGGGTATGGCTACACCTTC. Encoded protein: CASSPGYGYTF.

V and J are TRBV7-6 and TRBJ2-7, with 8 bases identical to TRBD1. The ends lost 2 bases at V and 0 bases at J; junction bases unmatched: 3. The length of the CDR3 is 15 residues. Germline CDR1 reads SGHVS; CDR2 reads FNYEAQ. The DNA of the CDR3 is TGTGCCAGCAGCTTATCCAGGGGGCTCTCCTACGAGCAGTACTTC. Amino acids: CASSLSRGLSYEQYF.

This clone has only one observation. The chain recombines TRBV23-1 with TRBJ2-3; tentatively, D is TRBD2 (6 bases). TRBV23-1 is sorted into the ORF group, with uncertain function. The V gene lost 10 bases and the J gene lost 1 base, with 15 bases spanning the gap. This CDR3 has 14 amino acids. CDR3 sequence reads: CATSGENGTDTQYF. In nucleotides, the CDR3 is TGCGCCACCTCGGGGGAGAACGGCACAGATACGCAGTATTTT.

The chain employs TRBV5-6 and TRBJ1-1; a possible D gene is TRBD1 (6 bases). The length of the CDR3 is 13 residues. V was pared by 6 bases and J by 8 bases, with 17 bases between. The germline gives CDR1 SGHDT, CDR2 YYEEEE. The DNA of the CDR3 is TGTGCCAGCATCATGCGGGGGGGCGAGGAAGCTTTCTTT. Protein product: CASIMRGGEEAFF.

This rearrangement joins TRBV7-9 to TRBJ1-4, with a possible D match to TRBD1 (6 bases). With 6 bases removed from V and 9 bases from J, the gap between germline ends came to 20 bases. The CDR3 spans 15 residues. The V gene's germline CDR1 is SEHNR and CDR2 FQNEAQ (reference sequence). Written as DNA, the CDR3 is TGTGCCAGCAGGGACGCCTCACAGGGATGGAAAAAACTGTTTTTT. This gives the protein CASRDASQGWKKLFF.

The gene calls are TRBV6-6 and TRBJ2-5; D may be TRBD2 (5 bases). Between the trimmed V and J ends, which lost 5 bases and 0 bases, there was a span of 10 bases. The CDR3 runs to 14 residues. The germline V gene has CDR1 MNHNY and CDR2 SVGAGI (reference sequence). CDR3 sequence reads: CASSALGDQETQYF. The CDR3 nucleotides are TGTGCCAGCAGTGCCCTCGGGGACCAAGAGACCCAGTACTTC.

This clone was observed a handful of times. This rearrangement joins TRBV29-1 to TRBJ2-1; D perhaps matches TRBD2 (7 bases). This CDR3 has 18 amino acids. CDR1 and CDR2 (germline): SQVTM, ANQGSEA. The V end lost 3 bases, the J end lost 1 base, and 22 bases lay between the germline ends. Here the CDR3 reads CSVEGASGRIRSYNEQFF. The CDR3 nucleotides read TGCAGCGTTGAGGGGGCTAGCGGCAGAATTCGTTCCTACAATGAGCAGTTCTTC.

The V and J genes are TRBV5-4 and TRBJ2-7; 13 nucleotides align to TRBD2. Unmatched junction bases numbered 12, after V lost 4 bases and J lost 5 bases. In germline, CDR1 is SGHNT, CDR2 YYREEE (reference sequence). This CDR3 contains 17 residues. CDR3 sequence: CASSPGTSGTILDEQYF. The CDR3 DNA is TGTGCCAGCAGCCCCGGGACTAGCGGGACCATCCTCGACGAGCAGTACTTC.

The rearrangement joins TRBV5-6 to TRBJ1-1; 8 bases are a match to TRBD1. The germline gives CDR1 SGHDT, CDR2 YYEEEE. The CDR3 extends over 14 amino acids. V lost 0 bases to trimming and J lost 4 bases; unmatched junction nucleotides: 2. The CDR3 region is CASSLGRGPTEAFF. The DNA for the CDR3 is TGTGCCAGCAGCTTGGGCAGGGGGCCCACTGAAGCTTTCTTT.

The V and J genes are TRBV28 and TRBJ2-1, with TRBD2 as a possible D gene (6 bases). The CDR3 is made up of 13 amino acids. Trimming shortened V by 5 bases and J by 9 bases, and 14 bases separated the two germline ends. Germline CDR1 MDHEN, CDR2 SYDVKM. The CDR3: CASSPHGSSEQFF. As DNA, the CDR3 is TGTGCCAGCAGTCCGCACGGGAGCAGTGAGCAGTTCTTC.